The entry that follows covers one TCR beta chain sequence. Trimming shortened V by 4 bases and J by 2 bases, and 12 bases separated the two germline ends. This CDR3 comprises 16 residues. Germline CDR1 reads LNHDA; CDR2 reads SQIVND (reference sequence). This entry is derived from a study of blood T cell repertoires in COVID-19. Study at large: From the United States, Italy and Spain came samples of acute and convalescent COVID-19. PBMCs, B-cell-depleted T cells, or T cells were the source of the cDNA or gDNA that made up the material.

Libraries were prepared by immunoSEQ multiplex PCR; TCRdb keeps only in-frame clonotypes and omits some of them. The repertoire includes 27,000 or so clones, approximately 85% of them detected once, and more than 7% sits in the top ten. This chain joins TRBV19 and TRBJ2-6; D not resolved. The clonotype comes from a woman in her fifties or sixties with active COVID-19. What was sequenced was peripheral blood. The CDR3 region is CASSTPSVPGANVLTF. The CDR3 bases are TGTGCCAGTAGTACCCCTTCAGTACCTGGGGCCAACGTCCTGACTTTC.